The text below deals with one TCR beta chain. Its target is unknown. The source of the sample is a study of T cells in localized non-small cell lung cancer. The study, taken as a whole, reports: A median around 57 of the top 100 tumor clones appeared in adjacent lung.

Measured with immunoSEQ multiplex PCR; TCRdb has only the in-frame clones, and not every one. The sample includes about 39,000 clones, 79% seen only once; the top ten take 30% to 35%. Germline CDR1 SGHDN, CDR2 FVKESK. Trimming cost V 0 bases and J 9 bases, with 21 bases left between them. The CDR3 covers 17 residues. The receptor's source is a woman aged 40 to 75 with stage II squamous cell lung carcinoma. The sequenced sample was PBMCs, obtained before any cancer treatment. V and J are TRBV14 and TRBJ1-3; D unresolved. CDR3 sequence reads: CASSQDLSPGYPATIYF. The CDR3, as DNA: TGTGCCAGCAGCCAAGATCTTTCACCGGGCTACCCTGCCACCATATATTTT.